This T cell receptor beta chain was identified in a study of blood T cell repertoires in COVID-19. The Seattle patients joined while their infection was active and were tracked longitudinally afterward. The CDR3 contains 15 residues. Germline V gene lookup returns CDR1 SNHLY and CDR2 FYNNEI. V lost 2 bases and J lost 7, with 17 bases in between. Data came from immunoSEQ multiplex PCR; TCRdb stores just in-frame clones and leaves some out. Of about 500,000 clones detected, roughly 89% appear once; the ten largest clones hold roughly 0.92%. The source of this sequence is a man aged 18-30 years with COVID-19, enrolled during active disease. The sequenced sample was peripheral blood. The chain uses TRBV2 and TRBJ1-2; D might be TRBD1 (6 bases). DNA of the CDR3: TGTGCCAGCAGTGAATTCGCCGGGAGGGGGATTGGCTACACCTTC. Its translation: CASSEFAGRGIGYTF.